This T cell receptor beta chain is from a study of CD8+CD57+ T cells in acquired aplastic anemia. Study-level background: The sorted CD4+ and CD8+ cells yielded an average approximately 3 ug of DNA.

The study, taken as a whole, reports: The study identified twenty-nine CD8+ CDR3 sequences shared by patients and controls.

Note on this clonotype: Antigen: not known.

Genomic DNA was employed as the template in profiling TCR beta VDJ and CDR3. TCRdb independently ran MiXCR on the reads; one entry per CDR3 protein. Of 220,000 or so distinct CDR3 sequences listed, more than 55% are singletons. Trimming stripped 1 base from V and 0 bases from J, with 7 bases between. The CDR3 covers 13 residues. CDR1 DFQATT and CDR2 SNEGSKA come from the germline V gene (reference sequence). Sequenced patients had shown CD8+CD57+ cell expansion by flow cytometry. Each of the patients presented with severe acquired aplastic anemia. None of the patients had been given any therapy when their blood was sampled.

The receptor's source is a human donor with aplastic anemia. The chain employs TRBV20-1 and TRBJ2-7, with D perhaps TRBD1 (6 bases). Sequenced sample: sorted CD4+, CD8+, or CD8+CD57+ T cells (not recorded which) from PBMCs. CDR3 loop: CSARGQDSYEQYF. CDR3 nucleotide sequence: TGCAGTGCTAGAGGACAGGACTCCTACGAGCAGTACTTC.